A single T cell receptor beta chain is shown here with its context. The antigen is unknown. The V gene's germline CDR1 is LGHNA and CDR2 YNFKEQ. Trimming left V 3 bases short and J 0 bases short, with 15 bases between. The CDR3 loop spans 16 amino acids. The entry originates in a study of blood T cells in healthy people across ages. Using a J-beta primer mix together with a sample-barcoded 5' primer, a second PCR was run for about 6 to 12 cycles. In TCRdb, the 5' RACE reads were re-called with MiXCR into one record per CDR3 protein. The table lists 1.5 million to 2 million distinct CDR3 sequences, 34% of them singletons, with 11% in the top ten. Study results and caveats: It was not known whether donors were CMV positive (a possible confounder of expanded clonotype changes). Across samples, TCR beta diversity tracked strongly with naive T cell percentage. With age, beta diversity per million T cells declined roughly linearly, significantly by 40.

The chain recombines TRBV4-2 with TRBJ2-7; tentative D call: TRBD2 (6 bases). This TCR was recovered from a woman aged 25-40 years in good health. The sample was blood. Here the CDR3 DNA reads TGTGCCAGCAGCCAGGCTGCTGGCGGGGCCTCCTACGAGCAGTACTTC. Its translation is CASSQAAGGASYEQYF.